This TCR beta chain is drawn from a study of CD8+ T cells in alopecia areata. Sequencing relied on a cDNA template that was reverse transcribed from extracted RNA. Data came from immunoSEQ multiplex PCR; TCRdb stores just in-frame clones and leaves some out. This table has 120,000 or so clones, less than 50% appearing once. Study observations and caveats: Between patients, shared TCR sequences were less clear than in mice. This was possibly due in part to HLA diversity in the patient population.

About this clone: What it recognizes is unknown.

V shed 1 base and J shed 3 bases, with 12 bases lying between them. In germline, CDR1 is SQVTM, CDR2 ANQGSEA. The CDR3 length is 15 residues. Peripheral blood and lesional scalp punch biopsies came from alopecia areata patients. V is TRBV29-1 and J is TRBJ2-2, with D perhaps TRBD1 (6 bases). Specimen: NKG2D-low CD8+ T cells sorted from blood. The TCR sequence derives from a human donor with alopecia areata. Written as DNA, the CDR3 is TGCAGCGTTGAAGGTGAAGGGGGTTACACCGGGGAGCTGTTTTTT. Translating gives CSVEGEGGYTGELFF.